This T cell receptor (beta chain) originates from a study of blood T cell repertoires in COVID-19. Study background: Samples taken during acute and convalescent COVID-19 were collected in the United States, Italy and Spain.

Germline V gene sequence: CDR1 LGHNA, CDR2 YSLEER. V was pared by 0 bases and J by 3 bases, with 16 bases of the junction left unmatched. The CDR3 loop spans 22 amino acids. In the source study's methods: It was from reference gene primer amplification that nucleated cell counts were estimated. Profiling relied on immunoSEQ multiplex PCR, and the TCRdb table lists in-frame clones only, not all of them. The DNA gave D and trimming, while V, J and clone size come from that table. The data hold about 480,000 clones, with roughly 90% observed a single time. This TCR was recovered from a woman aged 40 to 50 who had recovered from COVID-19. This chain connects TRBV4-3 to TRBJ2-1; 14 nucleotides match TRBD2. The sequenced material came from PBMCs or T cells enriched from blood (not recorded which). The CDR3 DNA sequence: TGCGCCAGCAGCCAAGATCTCAGCTTGGGACTAGCGGGAGTGGCCCACTACAATGAGCAGTTCTTC. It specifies CASSQDLSLGLAGVAHYNEQFF.